The entry that follows covers one T cell receptor (beta chain) sequence. The sample belongs to a study of blood T cell repertoires in COVID-19. Study-wide background: Samples representing acute and convalescent COVID-19 were sourced from the United States, Italy and Spain. In each case, the material was cDNA or gDNA derived from T cells, B-cell-depleted T cells, or PBMCs.

The authors' processing: Scientists estimated how many nucleated cells there were by amplifying reference gene primers. Repertoires were generated with immunoSEQ multiplex PCR, while TCRdb's copy carries only in-frame clones and drops some. The V and J calls and clone size were taken over from that table, and D and trimming were inferred from the DNA. The sample carries about 250,000 clones, approximately 88% recorded once. Material for sequencing was peripheral blood. The source of this sequence is a woman aged 25 to 39 with COVID-19, enrolled during active disease.

In nucleotides, the CDR3 is TGTGCCAGCAGCGCCCCCCCAGGAGCCGGACTAGCGGTCACCGGGGAGCTGTTTTTT. As protein: CASSAPPGAGLAVTGELFF. This chain uses TRBV5-4 with TRBJ2-2, with TRBD2 matching 10 bases. In germline, CDR1 is SGHNT, CDR2 YYREEE (reference sequence). V shed 4 bases, J shed 4 bases, and the junction held 16 bases outside the gene matches. This CDR3 is built from 19 residues.